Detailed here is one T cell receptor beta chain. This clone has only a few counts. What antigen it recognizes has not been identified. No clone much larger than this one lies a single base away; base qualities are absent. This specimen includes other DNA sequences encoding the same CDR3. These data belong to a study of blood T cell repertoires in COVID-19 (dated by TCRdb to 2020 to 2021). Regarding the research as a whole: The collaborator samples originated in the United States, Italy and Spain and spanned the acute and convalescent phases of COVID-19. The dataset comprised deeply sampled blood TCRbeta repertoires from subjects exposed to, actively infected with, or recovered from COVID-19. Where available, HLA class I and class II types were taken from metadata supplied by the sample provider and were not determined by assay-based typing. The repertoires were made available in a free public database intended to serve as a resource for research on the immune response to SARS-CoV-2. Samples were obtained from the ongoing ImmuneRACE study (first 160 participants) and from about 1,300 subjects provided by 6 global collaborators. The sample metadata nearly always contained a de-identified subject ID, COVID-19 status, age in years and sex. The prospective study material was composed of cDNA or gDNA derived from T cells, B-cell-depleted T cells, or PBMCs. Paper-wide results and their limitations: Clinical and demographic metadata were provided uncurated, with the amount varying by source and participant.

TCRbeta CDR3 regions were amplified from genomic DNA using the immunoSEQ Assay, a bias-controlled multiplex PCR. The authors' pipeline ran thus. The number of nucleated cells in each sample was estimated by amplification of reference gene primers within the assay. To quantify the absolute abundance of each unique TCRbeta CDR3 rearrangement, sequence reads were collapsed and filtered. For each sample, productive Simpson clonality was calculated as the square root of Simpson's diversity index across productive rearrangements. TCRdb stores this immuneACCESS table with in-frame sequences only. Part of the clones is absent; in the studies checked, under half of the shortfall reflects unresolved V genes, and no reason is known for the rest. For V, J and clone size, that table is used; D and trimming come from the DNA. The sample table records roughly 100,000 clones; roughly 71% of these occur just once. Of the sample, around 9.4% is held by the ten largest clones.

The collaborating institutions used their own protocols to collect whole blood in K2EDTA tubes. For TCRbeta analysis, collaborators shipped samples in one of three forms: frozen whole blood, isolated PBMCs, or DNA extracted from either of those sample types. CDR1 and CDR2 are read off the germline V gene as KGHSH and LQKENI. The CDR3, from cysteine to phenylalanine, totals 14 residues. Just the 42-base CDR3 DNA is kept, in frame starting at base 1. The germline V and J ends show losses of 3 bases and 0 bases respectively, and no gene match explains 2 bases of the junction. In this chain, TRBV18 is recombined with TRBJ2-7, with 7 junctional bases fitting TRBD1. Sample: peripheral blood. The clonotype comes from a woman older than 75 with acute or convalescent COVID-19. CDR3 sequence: CASSPGQSSYEQYF. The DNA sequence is TGTGCCAGCTCACCGGGACAGAGCTCCTACGAGCAGTACTTC.